This T cell receptor beta chain was sequenced during a study of T cell changes during pregnancy in multiple sclerosis (dated by TCRdb to between 2017 and 2020). General notes on the study: In women with multiple sclerosis, the researchers looked at how the T cell repertoire shifted as pregnancy progressed.

Preparation of the library involved the immunoSEQ multiplex PCR assay. This is the immuneACCESS table as TCRdb keeps it, with only in-frame sequences that have V and J called. A part of the clones is gone; compared with another copy, unresolved V genes explain less than half, and the rest is unexplained. This sample holds roughly 60,000 clones; roughly 89% were observed only once. The ten biggest clones cover roughly 1.5% of the sample. Of note for this clone: There is no known antigen for this receptor. No much larger clone is present one base from it, and per-base qualities are unavailable.

According to the germline V gene, CDR1 reads SGHRS and CDR2 reads YFSETQ. V trim: 2 bases; J trim: 6 bases; unmatched bases: 8. From its cysteine to its phenylalanine, the CDR3 spans 15 amino acids. Only the CDR3 part of the read is kept: 45 bases, read in frame from the first base. The starting material was peripheral blood, obtained in the second trimester of pregnancy. The TCR sequence derives from a female donor with multiple sclerosis, enrolled in a pregnancy study. Recombination connected TRBV5-1 to TRBJ2-3; TRBD1 fits 8 bases in the junction. The nucleotide sequence is given as TGCGCCAGCAGCTTTTTCCTGGACAGGGCCGATACGCAGTATTTT. Translated, this is CASSFFLDRADTQYF.